This TCR beta chain stems from a study of Ad26.COV2.S vaccination and SARS-CoV-2 variants. The assay was immunoSEQ multiplex PCR, and TCRdb's table has in-frame clones only and misses some. The sample consists of around 400,000 clones, about 88% of them appearing once. Treatment described: about 20 received Ad26.COV2.S at low or high dose, single or two shots; several received placebo; per-sample allocation not given. At day 63 after the first vaccine or placebo injection, samples were drawn. Trimming took off 4 bases at V and 7 bases at J, with 17 bases between the two ends. CDR3 length: 14 residues. Germline assignment: CDR1 MGHRA and CDR2 YSYEKL.

The gene calls are TRBV4-1 and TRBJ2-7; D remains unclear. Specimen: peripheral blood, collected in a trial of Ad26.COV2.S vaccine versus placebo. The receptor's source is a person between 18 and 65 years old who received the Ad26.COV2.S COVID-19 vaccine or a placebo. Here the CDR3 DNA reads TGCGCCAGCAGCCGGGTCGGTGGGTTACGAGAGCAGTACTTC. Residues: CASSRVGGLREQYF.